A single sample gave rise to the 6 T cell receptor beta chains below, sequenced in a study of blood T cell repertoires in COVID-19 (dated by TCRdb to the early 2020s). Libraries were constructed by the immunoSEQ multiplex PCR assay. The table was pulled from immuneACCESS by TCRdb, which kept in-frame rearrangements only. Such tables lose some clones; where checked, under half of the loss comes from unresolved V genes, and the rest has no known cause. The sample table lists 110,000 or so clones, approximately 80% of them with a count of one. The ten most abundant clones make up 2.5% to 3% of the sample. The sample taken for sequencing was peripheral blood. Source of these receptors: a man aged 45-65 years with acute or convalescent COVID-19.

CDR3: CASSPPTGGREKLFF. The CDR3 DNA follows: TGCGCCAGCAGCCCCCCGACAGGGGGCCGCGAAAAACTGTTTTTT. J is TRBJ1-4 and V is TRBV5-1; 10 bases match TRBD1. The CDR3 length is 15 residues. Germline V gives CDR1 SGHRS, CDR2 YFSETQ. Trimming took 4 bases from V and 8 from J; bases not matched to a gene: 8.

V and J are TRBV9 and TRBJ1-2; possibly TRBD1 for D (5 bases). CDR3 length: 14 amino acids. Trimming took 3 bases from V and 4 from J, leaving 13 bases between them. Germline lookup yields CDR1 SGDLS and CDR2 YYNGEE. CDR3 coding DNA: TGTGCCAGCAGCGGCGGGACGGACCTCTATGGCTACACCTTC. This sequence encodes CASSGGTDLYGYTF.

The rearrangement uses TRBV5-5 and TRBJ1-2; 7 bases agree with TRBD1. V was clipped by 5 bases and J by 4 bases; unmatched bases: 8. The germline gives CDR1 SGHKS, CDR2 YYEKEE (reference sequence). This CDR3 spans 14 amino acids. This CDR3 is CASSPDSGGYGYTF. CDR3 DNA sequence: TGTGCCAGCAGTCCTGACTCAGGGGGCTATGGCTACACCTTC.

V is TRBV7-9 and J is TRBJ1-5; no reliable D call. Germline V gene data show CDR1 as SEHNR and CDR2 as FQNEAQ (reference sequence). V lost 5 bases and J 3 bases, leaving 8 bases between the germline ends. The CDR3 has 13 residues. Here the CDR3 DNA reads TGTGCCAGCAGCCCTAACGACAATCAGCCCCAGCATTTT. Translating gives CASSPNDNQPQHF.

The V and J genes are TRBV6-5 and TRBJ2-3; TRBD1 might be the D (6 bases). The germline gives CDR1 MNHEY, CDR2 SVGAGI. The CDR3 is 14 amino acids. The ends were cut back, 6 bases at V and 4 bases at J, with 14 bases in the middle. The CDR3 region is CASSTGFSPDTQYF. DNA of the CDR3: TGTGCCAGCAGCACAGGGTTCTCCCCAGATACGCAGTATTTT.

The chain carries TRBV5-6 and TRBJ1-4; TRBD1 agrees at 8 bases. Germline values: CDR1 SGHDT, CDR2 YYEEEE. The CDR3 is made up of 15 amino acids. V trimming: 4 bases; J trimming: 8 bases; junction bases outside the gene matches: 10. CDR3 protein: CASSKWTGLPEKLFF. The CDR3 DNA sequence: TGTGCCAGCAGCAAGTGGACAGGGCTTCCCGAAAAACTGTTTTTT.